The 29 T cell receptor beta chains given below trace back to one sample, sequenced in a study of T cells in tumors after PD-1 blockade. Sequencing used immunoSEQ multiplex PCR; TCRdb keeps in-frame clones, though not all of them. The sample lists under 75,000 clones, around 67% seen once, with 4% to 5% in the top ten. The source was PBMCs, collected after anti-PD-1 treatment. The receptors derive from a human donor with basal cell carcinoma.

The gene calls are TRBV7-2 and TRBJ1-6, with TRBD1 identical over 8 bases. CDR1 and CDR2 (germline): SGHTA, FQGNSA. With 5 bases clipped from V and 7 bases from J, the junction kept 4 bases outside the gene matches. CDR3 size: 14 residues. CDR3 amino acids: CASSPGQANSPLHF. The DNA for the CDR3 is TGTGCCAGCAGCCCGGGACAGGCCAATTCACCCCTCCACTTT.

The chain has TRBV5-1 and TRBJ1-1, with no clear D. The V end was cut by 1 base, the J end by 1 base, with 5 bases between. CDR3 length: 13 residues. CDR1 SGHRS and CDR2 YFSETQ come from the germline V gene. CDR3 amino acids: CASSLPGNTEAFF. The CDR3 nucleotides read TGCGCCAGCAGCTTGCCGGGGAACACTGAAGCTTTCTTT.

This clone appeared once. This rearrangement joins TRBV6-1 to TRBJ1-4, with D perhaps matching TRBD1 (5 bases). Germline V lookup: CDR1 MNHNS, CDR2 SASEGT. The CDR3 runs to 14 residues. Trimming pared 1 base from V and 4 bases from J, leaving 7 bases between. The CDR3 DNA reads TGTGCCAGCAGTGAAGGCGGGGGTAATGAAAAACTGTTTTTT. Amino acids: CASSEGGGNEKLFF.

The V gene is TRBV28, the J gene TRBJ1-1, with 7 bases that match TRBD1. The length of the CDR3 is 13 residues. With V trimmed by 7 bases and J by 5 bases, 7 bases remained unmatched. Germline lookup yields CDR1 MDHEN and CDR2 SYDVKM. In DNA form, the CDR3 reads TGTGCCAGCACCGTTACAGGGGTGACTGAAGCTTTCTTT. Encoded protein: CASTVTGVTEAFF.

The J gene is TRBJ1-1, the V gene TRBV28, with D maybe TRBD1 (6 bases). Trimming left V 8 bases short and J 0 bases short, with 13 bases between. The CDR3 length is 14 residues. CDR1 is MDHEN and CDR2 is SYDVKM in the germline V gene. In DNA, the CDR3 is TGTGCCAGCCGAAAGGGGGGGCTGAACACTGAAGCTTTCTTT. Its protein is CASRKGGLNTEAFF.

V usage is TRBV5-4 and J usage is TRBJ2-7, with 9 bases lining up with TRBD2. The CDR3 runs 15 residues. After removal of 4 bases from V and 3 bases from J, the junction contained 8 bases not matched to a gene. Germline CDR1 and CDR2: SGHNT and YYREEE (reference sequence). The CDR3 nucleotides are TGTGCCAGCAGCCCGCGGGGGGGGGTGGACTACGAGCAGTACTTC. It translates to CASSPRGGVDYEQYF.

This clone was seen only a few times. This chain connects TRBV2 to TRBJ1-5; D gene ambiguous. CDR3 size: 13 residues. The V and J ends lost 6 bases and 6 bases respectively, with 12 bases between them. Germline-derived CDR1 and CDR2 are SNHLY and FYNNEI. The CDR3 region has the DNA TGTGCCAGCAGGAGGGAGGATCCTCAGCCCCAGCATTTT. Encoded protein: CASRREDPQPQHF. Filled out from reference TRBV2 and TRBJ1-5, the complete variable domain reads EPEVTQTPSHQVTQMGQEVILRCVPISNHLYFYWYRQILGQKVEFLVSFYNNEISEKSEIFDDQFSVERPDGSNFTLKIRSTKLEDSAMYFCASRREDPQPQHFGDGTRLSIL.

This clone was observed a few times. The chain employs TRBV2 and TRBJ2-7, with D possibly matching TRBD2 (5 bases). CDR1 SNHLY and CDR2 FYNNEI come from the germline V gene. The length of the CDR3 is 14 residues. V was clipped by 4 bases and J by 0 bases, with 10 bases between them. CDR3 DNA: TGTGCCAGCAGTGCTCAGCGGTACTCCTACGAGCAGTACTTC. Protein product: CASSAQRYSYEQYF.

This chain connects TRBV11-3 to TRBJ2-3, with 9 nucleotides matching TRBD2. Germline trimming cut 0 bases from V and 12 bases from J; bases unmatched to any gene: 4. Per the germline V gene, CDR1 is SGHNT and CDR2 is YENEEA. This CDR3 spans 13 amino acids. The CDR3 loop reads CASSLDRRGGQYF. CDR3 coding DNA: TGTGCCAGCAGCTTAGATCGGCGGGGGGGCCAGTATTTT.

CDR3 coding DNA: TGTGCCACCAGTCCCCAGGGTGTTGGCTACACCTTC. Translated, it gives CATSPQGVGYTF. The chain couples TRBV24-1 to TRBJ1-2; D is possibly TRBD1 (5 bases). Germline CDR1 and CDR2: KGHDR and SFDVKD. This CDR3 is 12 amino acids long. V was shortened by 6 bases and J by 7 bases, with 11 bases between the two germline ends.

The chain combines TRBV4-1 with TRBJ1-2; no reliable D call. V lost 0 bases, J lost 4 bases, and 12 bases lay in between. The CDR3 consists of 15 residues. The germline V gene has CDR1 MGHRA and CDR2 YSYEKL. CDR3 coding DNA: TGCGCCAGCAGCCAAGATAATAGTTATAGCTATGGCTACACCTTC. Protein sequence: CASSQDNSYSYGYTF.

The V call is TRBV4-1, the J call TRBJ1-4; 9 nucleotides agree with TRBD1. The germline CDR1 and CDR2 sequences are MGHRA and YSYEKL. V dropped 1 base and J dropped 11; count of bases not matched to a gene: 8. This CDR3 is built from 15 residues. The CDR3 DNA sequence: TGCGCCAGCAGCCAAGGGAGGACAGGGGCGCGGAAACTGTTTTTT. Its translation: CASSQGRTGARKLFF.

The V gene is TRBV12-3 or TRBV12-4, the J gene TRBJ1-1; a possible D gene is TRBD1 (6 bases). The CDR3 consists of 13 residues. V shed 6 bases and J shed 4 bases, with 12 bases lying between them. CDR3 nucleotide sequence: TGTGCCAGCAGAGCGGGGGCTATCACTGAAGCTTTCTTT. This gives the protein CASRAGAITEAFF.

In nucleotides, the CDR3 is TGTGCCAGCAGCCCGAGGGAAGGAGCTAAGGATACGCAGTATTTT. This gives the protein CASSPREGAKDTQYF. The chain joins TRBV7-9 to TRBJ2-3; D is possibly TRBD2 (5 bases). Trimming shortened V by 5 bases and J by 6 bases, and 18 bases separated the two germline ends. The CDR3 contains 15 residues. Germline values: CDR1 SEHNR, CDR2 FQNEAQ (reference sequence).

This clone was detected only a few times. V and J are TRBV11-1 and TRBJ2-7, with TRBD1 matching over 7 bases. Losses at the gene ends were 5 bases for V and 2 bases for J; bases not matched to a gene: 9. Germline loops: CDR1 SGHAT, CDR2 FQDESV (reference sequence). CDR3 length: 15 amino acids. The CDR3 loop is CASSPVGTATYEQYF. The CDR3 region has the DNA TGTGCCAGCAGCCCAGTGGGGACAGCAACCTACGAGCAGTACTTC.

The rearrangement uses TRBV9 and TRBJ1-4; 10 bases map to TRBD1. The V gene's germline CDR1 is SGDLS and CDR2 YYNGEE. Losses at the gene ends were 4 bases for V and 7 bases for J; bases not matched to a gene: 7. This CDR3 is built from 15 residues. The CDR3 nucleotides read TGTGCCAGCAGCCCGCGGGACAGGGGAGCTGAAAAACTGTTTTTT. As protein: CASSPRDRGAEKLFF.

The chain has TRBV5-5 and TRBJ1-4, with TRBD1 as a possible D gene (6 bases). V lost 4 bases to trimming and J lost 6 bases, with 16 bases between them. Germline V gene lookup returns CDR1 SGHKS and CDR2 YYEKEE (reference sequence). CDR3 length: 15 amino acids. CDR3 nucleotide sequence: TGTGCCAGCAGCAACCAGGCGGGGGGCTATGAAAAACTGTTTTTT. Protein product: CASSNQAGGYEKLFF.

CDR3 sequence (DNA): TGTGCCAGCAGAAACGCAGGACAGGGGCGTTCCTACGAGCAGTACTTC. Translation: CASRNAGQGRSYEQYF. The rearrangement joins TRBV6-6 to TRBJ2-7; TRBD1 matches 9 bases. V dropped 6 bases and J dropped 1; count of bases not matched to a gene: 10. The CDR3 runs to 16 residues. CDR1 and CDR2 (germline): MNHNY, SVGAGI (reference sequence).

The chain carries TRBV3-1 (or the pseudogene TRBV3-2) and TRBJ2-5, with TRBD2 as a possible D gene (6 bases). Trimming left V 1 base short and J 3 bases short, with 9 bases between. Germline assignment: CDR1 LGHDT and CDR2 YNNKEL (reference sequence). The CDR3 is 14 amino acids. CDR3 sequence reads: CASSQVWGEETQYF. CDR3 in DNA: TGTGCCAGCAGCCAAGTCTGGGGGGAAGAGACCCAGTACTTC.

The chain uses TRBV11-1 and TRBJ1-1; D is unresolved. This CDR3 region has 15 residues. The V end was cut by 1 base, the J end by 0 bases, with 9 bases between. Germline V CDR1 and CDR2: SGHAT, FQDESV (reference sequence). CDR3 DNA: TGTGCCAGCAGCTTAGTTAGAGGGTTGAACACTGAAGCTTTCTTT. Protein: CASSLVRGLNTEAFF.

V and J are TRBV5-4 and TRBJ2-7; perhaps D is TRBD1 or TRBD2 (5 bases each). Deletions cut 1 base from V and 3 bases from J, with 8 bases between. CDR3 size: 13 residues. In germline, CDR1 is SGHNT, CDR2 YYREEE (reference sequence). The CDR3 region has the DNA TGTGCCAGCAGCTTGTTGGGGGACTACGAGCAGTACTTC. Translated, it gives CASSLLGDYEQYF.

This clone was recorded a few times. The chain combines TRBV3-1 (or the pseudogene TRBV3-2) with TRBJ1-5; D ambiguous. With 0 bases removed from V and 0 bases from J, the gap between germline ends came to 6 bases. Germline V lookup: CDR1 LGHDT, CDR2 YNNKEL (reference sequence). This CDR3 spans 15 amino acids. Here the CDR3 reads CASSQDLSSNQPQHF. As DNA, the CDR3 is TGTGCCAGCAGCCAAGATTTGAGTAGCAATCAGCCCCAGCATTTT.

The V gene is TRBV30, the J gene TRBJ2-4, with D maybe TRBD1 (5 bases). Germline V CDR1 and CDR2: GTSNPN, SVGIG (reference sequence). CDR3 length: 12 amino acids. V shed 5 bases and J shed 3 bases, with 8 bases lying between them. The CDR3 DNA reads as TGTGCCTGGGGACACGACAAAAACATTCAGTACTTC. Translation gives CAWGHDKNIQYF.

This clone was counted a few times. The chain joins TRBV19 to TRBJ2-7, with 12 bases that match TRBD1. The V gene end was trimmed by 6 bases and the J gene end by 1 base; junction bases not matched to a gene: 7. The CDR3 extends over 16 amino acids. From germline, CDR1 is LNHDA and CDR2 SQIVND (reference sequence). CDR3 in amino acids: CASSRDRGLKSYEQYF. CDR3 coding DNA: TGTGCCAGTAGCCGGGACAGGGGGCTAAAATCCTACGAGCAGTACTTC.

This clone showed up just a few times. The chain carries TRBV7-2 and TRBJ2-7; 7 nucleotides match TRBD2. The CDR3 extends over 15 amino acids. Germline CDR1 reads SGHTA; CDR2 reads FQGNSA. The V gene end was trimmed by 5 bases and the J gene end by 3 bases; junction bases not matched to a gene: 10. CDR3 residues: CASSATSVPGYEQYF. The CDR3 DNA reads TGTGCCAGCAGCGCCACTAGCGTTCCCGGCTACGAGCAGTACTTC.

About this clone itself: The sample holds other DNA sequences that translate to the same CDR3. This chain uses TRBV12-3 or TRBV12-4 with TRBJ1-1; no clear D. The CDR3 sequence is 11 residues long. The V and J ends lost 2 bases and 8 bases respectively, with 6 bases between them. The chain's CDR3 is CASSLRSEAFF. The CDR3 DNA reads as TGTGCCAGCAGTTTAAGATCCGAAGCTTTCTTT.

This chain uses TRBV10-1 with TRBJ1-2; weak D call: TRBD1 (5 bases). Germline CDR1 reads WNHNN; CDR2 reads SYGVQD (reference sequence). This CDR3 contains 14 residues. The germline V and J ends were trimmed by 9 bases and 3 bases, with 17 bases remaining between them. CDR3 coding DNA: TGCGCCAGAGGGAGCGGGACTGCGGACTATGGCTACACCTTC. Its translation is CARGSGTADYGYTF.

CDR3 coding DNA: TGTGCCAGTAGTATTTCAGGGTCTCTTTCGGAAGCTTTCTTT. This translates into CASSISGSLSEAFF. This chain links TRBV19 with TRBJ1-1, with D possibly TRBD1 on 5 matching bases. The germline V and J ends were trimmed by 3 bases and 8 bases, with 16 bases remaining between them. The CDR3 spans 14 residues. Looked up from germline, CDR1 is LNHDA and CDR2 is SQIVND (reference sequence).

The chain recombines TRBV6-5 with TRBJ1-1; no reliable D call. The germline V gene has CDR1 MNHEY and CDR2 SVGAGI. The CDR3 totals 16 residues. V was trimmed by 4 bases and J by 5 bases, leaving 20 bases between them. The CDR3 loop is CASSWDERGWGTEAFF. CDR3 DNA sequence: TGTGCCAGCAGTTGGGATGAGCGGGGTTGGGGTACTGAAGCTTTCTTT.